The present T cell receptor beta chain was sequenced within a study of OX40 agonist ivuxolimab in advanced cancers. The data were produced by immunoSEQ multiplex PCR, yet TCRdb's version contains in-frame clones alone and is incomplete. The sample includes tens of thousands of clones, nearly 90% of them seen just once. This clone was counted between two and nine times. This CDR3 comprises 14 residues. The germline V gene has CDR1 LNHDA and CDR2 SQIVND (reference sequence). V gave up 1 base and J gave up 3 bases, with 10 bases separating them. The rearrangement uses TRBV19 and TRBJ2-7; no definite D call. The clonotype was recovered from an adult with an advanced solid tumor such as melanoma, head and neck, liver or kidney cancer. The material was CD4+ or CD8+ T cells sorted from blood, obtained in a trial of the OX40 agonist ivuxolimab. CDR3 sequence: CASSIGQFNYEQYF. The CDR3 bases are TGTGCCAGTAGTATAGGCCAGTTCAACTACGAGCAGTACTTC.